This is a list of T cell receptor beta chains from one sample in a study of T cell repertoires in cytomegalovirus infection. MiXCR was run by TCRdb on the reads, yielding one entry per CDR3 protein. The sample consists of 150,000 to 200,000 distinct CDR3 sequences, under 30% of them appearing once. Sequencing was performed on PBMCs. The source is a human donor in good health (CMV status not recorded). Some clones in this sample may be carry-over from other donors' samples. Both conserved end residues are part of each CDR3. The order of the fields is clone size, J gene, V gene, D gene, CDR3 length, CDR3 DNA, CDR3 protein. The D gene is left open where the match is weak. Expanded clones get a size class; other rows say once, few or many, or leave the size out.

abundance: few; j_gene: TRBJ1-4; v_gene: TRBV5-8; d_gene: -; len: 15; CDR3nt: TGTGCCAGCAGTCTGAGGGGGGACCCCAATGAAAAACTGTTTTTT; CDR3aa: CASSLRGDPNEKLFF
abundance: -; j_gene: TRBJ2-7; v_gene: TRBV12-3/TRBV12-4; d_gene: -; len: 11; CDR3nt: TGTGCCAGCAGTTTTGGAGGAGAGCAGTACTTC; CDR3aa: CASSFGGEQYF
abundance: -; j_gene: TRBJ2-5; v_gene: TRBV2; d_gene: -; len: 13; CDR3nt: TGTGCCAGCAAGCCAGGGGCCGAGGAGACCCAGTACTTC; CDR3aa: CASKPGAEETQYF
abundance: many; j_gene: TRBJ1-2; v_gene: TRBV7-2; d_gene: -; len: 13; CDR3nt: TGTGCCAGCAGCTTACCCGAGGACTATGGCTACACCTTC; CDR3aa: CASSLPEDYGYTF
abundance: -; j_gene: TRBJ2-5; v_gene: TRBV5-6; d_gene: -; len: 13; CDR3nt: TGTGCCAGCAGGGGCGTAGAAGGAGAGACCCAGTACTTC; CDR3aa: CASRGVEGETQYF
abundance: -; j_gene: TRBJ2-3; v_gene: TRBV7-6; d_gene: TRBD1; len: 14; CDR3nt: TGTGCCAGCAGCTTGACAGGGCAGCAAGATACGCAGTATTTT; CDR3aa: CASSLTGQQDTQYF
abundance: few; j_gene: TRBJ2-1; v_gene: TRBV7-8; d_gene: -; len: 12; CDR3nt: TGTGCCAGCAGCTTAGGAGCGGACCCGGGGTTCTTC; CDR3aa: CASSLGADPGFF
abundance: few; j_gene: TRBJ1-2; v_gene: TRBV12-3/TRBV12-4; d_gene: -; len: 13; CDR3nt: TGTGCCAGCAGTCCCCGGTCGGGGGGGAGCTACACCTTC; CDR3aa: CASSPRSGGSYTF
abundance: -; j_gene: TRBJ1-2; v_gene: TRBV28; d_gene: -; len: 13; CDR3nt: TGTGCCAGTGCAGACGTTATAGGCTATGGCTACACCTTC; CDR3aa: CASADVIGYGYTF
abundance: many; j_gene: TRBJ2-5; v_gene: TRBV7-2; d_gene: -; len: 12; CDR3nt: TGTGCCAGCAGCCAGGTGGGAGAGACCCAGTACTTC; CDR3aa: CASSQVGETQYF
abundance: -; j_gene: TRBJ1-6; v_gene: TRBV6-8; d_gene: -; len: 16; CDR3nt: TGTGCCAGCATTCCAGTGGGGCCAGGGAATAATTCACCCCTCCACTTT; CDR3aa: CASIPVGPGNNSPLHF
abundance: -; j_gene: TRBJ2-2; v_gene: TRBV28; d_gene: TRBD1; len: 16; CDR3nt: TGTGCCAGCAGTGGGGCGGGACAGGGGATCACCGGGGAGCTGTTTTTT; CDR3aa: CASSGAGQGITGELFF
abundance: few; j_gene: TRBJ1-6; v_gene: TRBV7-2; d_gene: TRBD1; len: 13; CDR3nt: TGTGCCAGCAGCATCCGGGACAGGATGAACCTCCACTTT; CDR3aa: CASSIRDRMNLHF
abundance: -; j_gene: TRBJ1-2; v_gene: TRBV4-1; d_gene: -; len: 15; CDR3nt: TGCGCCAGCAGCCAACCCCTGGCGGCAAACTATGGCTACACCTTC; CDR3aa: CASSQPLAANYGYTF
abundance: many; j_gene: TRBJ2-5; v_gene: TRBV7-6; d_gene: TRBD1; len: 13; CDR3nt: TGTGCCAGCAGCTTAAGGGGGCCGGAGACCCAGTACTTC; CDR3aa: CASSLRGPETQYF
abundance: -; j_gene: TRBJ1-2; v_gene: TRBV2; d_gene: -; len: 15; CDR3nt: TGTGCCAGCAACCAAGACCGTACTTGGAACTATGGCTACACCTTC; CDR3aa: CASNQDRTWNYGYTF
abundance: -; j_gene: TRBJ2-7; v_gene: TRBV20-1; d_gene: TRBD1; len: 14; CDR3nt: TGCAGTGCTAGATCTGGGACAGGGATCAACGAGCAGTACTTC; CDR3aa: CSARSGTGINEQYF
abundance: few; j_gene: TRBJ2-7; v_gene: TRBV6-1; d_gene: -; len: 15; CDR3nt: TGTGCCAGCTCCCGTCAAAGCGGCAGTAAAGTCGAGCAGTACTTC; CDR3aa: CASSRQSGSKVEQYF
abundance: few; j_gene: TRBJ2-2; v_gene: TRBV7-3; d_gene: -; len: 17; CDR3nt: TGTGCCAGCAGCCCTACACCCACAGGTTCTTCTTCCGGGGAGCTGTTTTTT; CDR3aa: CASSPTPTGSSSGELFF
abundance: few; j_gene: TRBJ2-4; v_gene: TRBV20-1; d_gene: TRBD2; len: 15; CDR3nt: TGCAGTGCTAGAGATATAGGGGAGGGGAAAAACATTCAGTACTTC; CDR3aa: CSARDIGEGKNIQYF
abundance: -; j_gene: TRBJ1-1; v_gene: TRBV12-3/TRBV12-4; d_gene: TRBD1; len: 17; CDR3nt: TGTGCCAGCAGTTCCCGGACAGGAGGGGCGCGATCGGCTGAAGCTTTCTTT; CDR3aa: CASSSRTGGARSAEAFF
abundance: -; j_gene: TRBJ2-7; v_gene: TRBV12-3/TRBV12-4; d_gene: -; len: 11; CDR3nt: TGTGCCAGCAGTTCCGGGTACAGCCAAAACTTC; CDR3aa: CASSSGYSQNF
abundance: -; j_gene: TRBJ1-2; v_gene: TRBV4-3; d_gene: TRBD1; len: 13; CDR3nt: TGCGCCAGCAGCCAAGAAGGACAGGGTCGCTACACCTTC; CDR3aa: CASSQEGQGRYTF
abundance: many; j_gene: TRBJ1-2; v_gene: TRBV7-2; d_gene: TRBD1; len: 15; CDR3nt: TGTGCCAGCAGCTACCGGAGGACAGGGAGTTATGGCTACACCTTC; CDR3aa: CASSYRRTGSYGYTF
abundance: many; j_gene: TRBJ2-7; v_gene: TRBV7-2; d_gene: -; len: 13; CDR3nt: TGTGCCAGCAGCTGGGACGGCTATTCCGAGCAGTACTTC; CDR3aa: CASSWDGYSEQYF
abundance: -; j_gene: TRBJ1-4; v_gene: TRBV7-9; d_gene: -; len: 12; CDR3nt: TGTGCCAGCAGCGCCGGGGGGGAAAAACTGTTTTTT; CDR3aa: CASSAGGEKLFF
abundance: -; j_gene: TRBJ1-1; v_gene: TRBV10-2; d_gene: TRBD1; len: 14; CDR3nt: TGCGCCAGCAGGAACGGGACAGGGAATACTGAAGCTTTCTTT; CDR3aa: CASRNGTGNTEAFF
abundance: -; j_gene: TRBJ2-2; v_gene: TRBV20-1; d_gene: -; len: 15; CDR3nt: TGCAGTGCAATCCGGGGAGGGGGATACGCCGGGGAGCTGTTTTTT; CDR3aa: CSAIRGGGYAGELFF
abundance: -; j_gene: TRBJ2-2; v_gene: TRBV6-5; d_gene: -; len: 14; CDR3nt: TGTGCCAGCACCAGGGGGGGGAACACCGGGGAGCTGTTTTTT; CDR3aa: CASTRGGNTGELFF
abundance: -; j_gene: TRBJ2-5; v_gene: TRBV6-2/TRBV6-3; d_gene: -; len: 16; CDR3nt: TGTGCCAGCAGTTACCCGACAGGCGCGACTCAAGAGACCCAGTACTTC; CDR3aa: CASSYPTGATQETQYF
abundance: few; j_gene: TRBJ1-1; v_gene: TRBV7-9; d_gene: TRBD1; len: 18; CDR3nt: TGTGCCAGCAGCCCCACGCGGGACAGGGGGACCTTGAACACTGAAGCTTTCTTT; CDR3aa: CASSPTRDRGTLNTEAFF
abundance: -; j_gene: TRBJ1-1; v_gene: TRBV14; d_gene: -; len: 16; CDR3nt: TGTGCCAGCAGCCAAGATCCGGGGCGGATGAACACTGAAGCTTTCTTT; CDR3aa: CASSQDPGRMNTEAFF
abundance: -; j_gene: TRBJ2-1; v_gene: TRBV11-3; d_gene: -; len: 12; CDR3nt: TGTGCCAGCAGCGGGGACTCCAATGAGCAGTTCTTC; CDR3aa: CASSGDSNEQFF
abundance: -; j_gene: TRBJ2-2; v_gene: TRBV7-3; d_gene: TRBD1; len: 14; CDR3nt: TGTGCCAGCAGCTTTACAGGGGGAGCCGGGGAGCTGTTTTTT; CDR3aa: CASSFTGGAGELFF
abundance: -; j_gene: TRBJ2-3; v_gene: TRBV11-2; d_gene: TRBD1; len: 15; CDR3nt: TGTGCCAGCAGCCGTCGGCCAGGGGGTAAAGATACGCAGTATTTT; CDR3aa: CASSRRPGGKDTQYF
abundance: many; j_gene: TRBJ2-3; v_gene: TRBV7-3; d_gene: -; len: 15; CDR3nt: TGTGCCAGCAGCTCCCAGCCCGCAGGTACAGATACGCAGTATTTT; CDR3aa: CASSSQPAGTDTQYF
abundance: few; j_gene: TRBJ1-5; v_gene: TRBV6-6; d_gene: TRBD1; len: 17; CDR3nt: TGTGCCAGCAGTTATCCTAGGGGGGAAGGGGGCACGCAGCCCCAGCATTTT; CDR3aa: CASSYPRGEGGTQPQHF
abundance: many; j_gene: TRBJ2-7; v_gene: TRBV7-2; d_gene: -; len: 14; CDR3nt: TGTGCCAGCAGCTTAGAGGGGGGCCAAGGCGAGCAGTACTTC; CDR3aa: CASSLEGGQGEQYF
abundance: -; j_gene: TRBJ2-5; v_gene: TRBV19; d_gene: -; len: 12; CDR3nt: TGTGCCAGTAGTAAAGGACAAGAGACCCAGTACTTC; CDR3aa: CASSKGQETQYF
abundance: -; j_gene: TRBJ2-1; v_gene: TRBV30; d_gene: TRBD1; len: 12; CDR3nt: TGTGCCTGGGGGGACAGCTACAATGAGCAGTTCTTC; CDR3aa: CAWGDSYNEQFF
abundance: few; j_gene: TRBJ1-2; v_gene: TRBV7-2; d_gene: -; len: 13; CDR3nt: TGTGCCAGCAGCCTTACAGCCACGGGGGGCTACACCTTC; CDR3aa: CASSLTATGGYTF
abundance: many; j_gene: TRBJ2-3; v_gene: TRBV7-2; d_gene: -; len: 15; CDR3nt: TGTGCCAGCAGCTTAGGGGGGACTAGCACAGATACGCAGTATTTT; CDR3aa: CASSLGGTSTDTQYF
abundance: few; j_gene: TRBJ2-1; v_gene: TRBV11-3; d_gene: TRBD2; len: 17; CDR3nt: TGTGCCAGCAGCTTAGAGGGCGGGGGGGCCTCCTACAATGAGCAGTTCTTC; CDR3aa: CASSLEGGGASYNEQFF
abundance: -; j_gene: TRBJ2-4; v_gene: TRBV6-2/TRBV6-3; d_gene: -; len: 14; CDR3nt: TGTGCCAGCAGTTGGCGAGGGGACAAAAACATTCAGTACTTC; CDR3aa: CASSWRGDKNIQYF
abundance: many; j_gene: TRBJ2-7; v_gene: TRBV7-8; d_gene: -; len: 15; CDR3nt: TGTGCCAGCAGCTTAGTAAAAGGATTTACCTACGAGCAGTACTTC; CDR3aa: CASSLVKGFTYEQYF